These T cell receptor beta chains were read from a single sample in a study of T cell responses to AZD1222 COVID-19 vaccine. Profiled with immunoSEQ multiplex PCR; TCRdb holds only in-frame clones, not every one. The data hold fewer than 120,000 clones, with roughly 92% observed a single time. Sequenced here: peripheral blood, sampled 28 days after the second AZD1222 dose. The source is an adult who received the AZD1222 COVID-19 vaccine. The CDR3 runs from the conserved cysteine through the conserved F or W. A D gene is named only where the DNA matches it firmly. Only part of the rows carry a size: once, few, many, or a class if the clone is expanded.

CDR3	DNA	D	size	V	J
CASSERQAGTEAFF	TGTGCCAGCAGCGAGAGACAGGCGGGCACTGAAGCTTTCTTT	-	-	TRBV9	TRBJ1-1
CASSRWGRGFETQYF	TGTGCCAGCAGCCGATGGGGCAGGGGGTTTGAGACCCAGTACTTC	TRBD1	-	TRBV7-9	TRBJ2-5
CSAWRGSYEQYF	TGCAGCGCCTGGAGAGGCTCCTACGAGCAGTACTTC	-	-	TRBV29-1	TRBJ2-7
CASNGIRRTSDTGELFF	TGTGCCAGCAACGGAATCCGACGGACGTCCGACACCGGGGAGCTGTTTTTT	-	-	TRBV5-6	TRBJ2-2
CASSLATPGNTIYF	TGTGCCAGCAGCTTGGCTACACCCGGAAACACCATATATTTT	-	-	TRBV5-4	TRBJ1-3
CASSLSAWTSGGGRTYNEQFF	TGTGCCAGCAGCTTATCCGCCTGGACTAGCGGGGGGGGGAGGACCTACAATGAGCAGTTCTTC	TRBD2	once	TRBV7-8	TRBJ2-1
CASRLDSLNTEAFF	TGCGCCAGCAGACTCGACAGCCTGAACACTGAAGCTTTCTTT	-	-	TRBV5-1	TRBJ1-1
CASSSGLAEGTDTQYF	TGTGCCAGCAGCTCGGGACTAGCGGAGGGCACAGATACGCAGTATTTT	TRBD2	-	TRBV7-2	TRBJ2-3
CASFQGRVGFEKLFF	TGTGCCAGCTTTCAGGGGCGCGTGGGGTTTGAAAAACTGTTTTTT	-	-	TRBV2	TRBJ1-4
CASSLAAGDGGSDTQYF	TGTGCCAGCAGCTTGGCCGCTGGGGATGGTGGGTCAGATACGCAGTATTTT	-	-	TRBV5-4	TRBJ2-3
CASSFQTGGDTYNEQFF	TGCGCCAGCAGCTTTCAAACAGGAGGGGACACCTACAATGAGCAGTTCTTC	-	-	TRBV5-1	TRBJ2-1
CASSFPGTGVDTGELFF	TGCGCCAGCAGCTTCCCAGGGACGGGGGTGGACACCGGGGAGCTGTTTTTT	-	-	TRBV5-1	TRBJ2-2
CASSPPFGGTYGYTF	TGTGCCAGCAGCCCCCCCTTCGGAGGAACCTATGGCTACACCTTC	-	-	TRBV9	TRBJ1-2
CSASSGTVDRGYTF	TGCAGTGCTAGTTCCGGGACAGTCGACCGAGGCTACACCTTC	TRBD1	-	TRBV20-1	TRBJ1-2
CASSAHSGNTIYF	TGTGCCAGTAGCGCCCACTCTGGAAACACCATATATTTT	-	-	TRBV6-5	TRBJ1-3
CASSHRDREKLFF	TGCGCCAGCAGCCACAGGGATCGCGAAAAACTGTTTTTT	-	-	TRBV5-1	TRBJ1-4
CASSIAGAGVNQPQHF	TGTGCCAGTAGTATAGCAGGGGCAGGGGTCAATCAGCCCCAGCATTTT	-	-	TRBV19	TRBJ1-5
CSARPIETQYF	TGCAGTGCTAGACCCATAGAGACCCAGTACTTC	-	few	TRBV20-1	TRBJ2-5
CAWSAYREMHGYTF	TGTGCCTGGAGTGCATACAGGGAAATGCATGGCTACACCTTC	-	-	TRBV30	TRBJ1-2
CASSSQGADYYGYTF	TGTGCCAGCAGCTCACAGGGGGCCGACTACTATGGCTACACCTTC	TRBD1	once	TRBV7-3	TRBJ1-2
CASSLAMNTEAFF	TGTGCCAGCAGCTTAGCCATGAACACTGAAGCTTTCTTT	-	-	TRBV7-6	TRBJ1-1
CASSFSQVLGNSPLHF	TGTGCCAGCAGCTTTAGTCAGGTCTTGGGGAATTCACCCCTCCACTTT	-	once	TRBV5-8	TRBJ1-6
CASTLALNTGELFF	TGTGCCAGCACACTAGCCCTGAACACCGGGGAGCTGTTTTTT	-	-	TRBV7-2	TRBJ2-2
CAWSAWGGGIDEQYF	TGTGCCTGGAGTGCTTGGGGCGGGGGGATTGACGAGCAGTACTTC	TRBD2	-	TRBV30	TRBJ2-7
CASSLGTGGDDEQYF	TGTGCCAGCAGCTTAGGAACAGGGGGGGACGACGAGCAGTACTTC	-	-	TRBV7-2	TRBJ2-7
CASSLVSFPGSGYTF	TGTGCCAGCAGCTTAGTTTCGTTCCCAGGTTCTGGCTACACCTTC	-	-	TRBV7-8	TRBJ1-2
CASSRQIYGYTF	TGTGCCAGCAGTCGACAAATCTATGGCTACACCTTC	-	-	TRBV5-6	TRBJ1-2
CASSVGPFDTQYF	TGTGCCAGCAGCGTAGGACCGTTCGATACGCAGTATTTT	-	-	TRBV9	TRBJ2-3
CASSIGGASTEAFF	TGTGCCAGTAGTATAGGGGGGGCTAGCACTGAAGCTTTCTTT	-	-	TRBV19	TRBJ1-1
CASSVATTNEKLFF	TGTGCCAGCAGCGTAGCTACAACTAATGAAAAACTGTTTTTT	-	-	TRBV9	TRBJ1-4
CASTPPPTDTENYGYTF	TGTGCCAGCACCCCCCCTCCGACGGACACTGAAAACTATGGCTACACCTTC	-	-	TRBV6-2/TRBV6-3	TRBJ1-2
CASSDDRRISLQHF	TGTGCCAGCAGTGATGACCGTAGAATCAGCCTCCAGCATTTT	-	once	TRBV6-1	TRBJ1-5
CASSLTPGDYGYTF	TGTGCCAGCAGCTTAACCCCAGGAGACTATGGCTACACCTTC	-	-	TRBV7-2	TRBJ1-2
CASSMRDRGYNSPLHF	TGTGCCAGTAGTATGAGGGACAGGGGCTATAATTCACCCCTCCACTTT	TRBD1	-	TRBV19	TRBJ1-6
CASSLWQGLSYEQYF	TGTGCCAGCAGTTTATGGCAGGGGCTCTCCTACGAGCAGTACTTC	-	few	TRBV28	TRBJ2-7
CASSYSAGRITGELFF	TGTGCCAGCAGTTACTCGGCGGGGAGAATCACCGGGGAGCTGTTTTTT	-	-	TRBV6-6	TRBJ2-2
CASSLPGGEQYF	TGCGCCAGCAGCTTGCCAGGGGGCGAGCAGTACTTC	TRBD1	-	TRBV5-1	TRBJ2-7
CASSPSNTGELFF	TGTGCCAGCAGCCCTTCGAACACCGGGGAGCTGTTTTTT	-	once	TRBV7-9	TRBJ2-2
CSASLNLDYGYTF	TGCAGTGCTAGTCTCAACCTTGACTATGGCTACACCTTC	-	-	TRBV20-1	TRBJ1-2
CASSYETNYGYTF	TGTGCCAGCAGCTATGAGACTAACTATGGCTACACCTTC	-	once	TRBV5-4	TRBJ1-2